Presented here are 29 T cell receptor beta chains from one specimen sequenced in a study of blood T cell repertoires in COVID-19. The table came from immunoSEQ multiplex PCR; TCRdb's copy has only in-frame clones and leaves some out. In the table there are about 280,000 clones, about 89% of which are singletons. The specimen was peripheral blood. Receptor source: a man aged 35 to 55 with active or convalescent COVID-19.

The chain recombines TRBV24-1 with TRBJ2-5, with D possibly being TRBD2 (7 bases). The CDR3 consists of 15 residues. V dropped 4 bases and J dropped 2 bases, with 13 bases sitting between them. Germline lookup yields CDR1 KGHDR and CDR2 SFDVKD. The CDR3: CATSEGGVWQETQYF. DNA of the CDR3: TGTGCCACCAGTGAAGGGGGGGTTTGGCAAGAGACCCAGTACTTC.

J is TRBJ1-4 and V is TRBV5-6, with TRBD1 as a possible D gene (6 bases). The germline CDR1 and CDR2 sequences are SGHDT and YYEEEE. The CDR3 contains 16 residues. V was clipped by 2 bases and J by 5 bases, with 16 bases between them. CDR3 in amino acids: CASSFRPTGLNEKLFF. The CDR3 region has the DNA TGTGCCAGCAGCTTTAGGCCGACAGGTCTGAATGAAAAACTGTTTTTT.

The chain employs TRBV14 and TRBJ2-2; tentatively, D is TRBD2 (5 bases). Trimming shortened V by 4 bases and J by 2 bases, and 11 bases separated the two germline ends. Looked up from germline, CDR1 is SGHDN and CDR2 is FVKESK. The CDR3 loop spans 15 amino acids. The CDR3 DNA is TGTGCCAGCAGCCCATTGACGGGAAACACCGGGGAGCTGTTTTTT. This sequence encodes CASSPLTGNTGELFF.

For the CDR3, the DNA is TGTGCCAGTAGTCCCGGGTTGGACTATGGCTACACCTTC. It yields the protein CASSPGLDYGYTF. The rearrangement joins TRBV19 to TRBJ1-2; D ambiguous. Trimming cost V 5 bases and J 3 bases, with 10 bases left between them. CDR3 length: 13 residues. In germline, CDR1 is LNHDA, CDR2 SQIVND (reference sequence).

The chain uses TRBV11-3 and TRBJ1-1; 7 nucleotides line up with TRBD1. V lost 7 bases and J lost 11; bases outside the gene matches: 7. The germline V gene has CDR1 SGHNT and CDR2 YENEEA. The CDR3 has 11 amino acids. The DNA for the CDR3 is TGTGCCAGCATCGGACAGGACTGGGCTTTCTTT. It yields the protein CASIGQDWAFF.

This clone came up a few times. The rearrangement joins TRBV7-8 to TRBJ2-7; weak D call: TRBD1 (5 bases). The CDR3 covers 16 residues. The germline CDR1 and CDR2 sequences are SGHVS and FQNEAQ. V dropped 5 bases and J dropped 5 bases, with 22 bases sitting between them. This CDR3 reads CASSPGSPTVGDEQYF. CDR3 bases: TGTGCCAGCAGCCCCGGATCACCGACAGTAGGGGACGAGCAGTACTTC.

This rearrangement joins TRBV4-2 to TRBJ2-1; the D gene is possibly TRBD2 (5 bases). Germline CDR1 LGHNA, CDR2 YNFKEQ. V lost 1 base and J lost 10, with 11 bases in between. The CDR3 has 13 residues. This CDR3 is CASSQGIGLEQFF. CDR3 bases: TGTGCCAGCAGCCAAGGAATAGGACTCGAGCAGTTCTTC.

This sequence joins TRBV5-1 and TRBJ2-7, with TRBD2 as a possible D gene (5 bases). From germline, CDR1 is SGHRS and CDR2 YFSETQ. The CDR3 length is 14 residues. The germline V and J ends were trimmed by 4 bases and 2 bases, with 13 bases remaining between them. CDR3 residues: CASSPPREAYEQYF. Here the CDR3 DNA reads TGCGCCAGCAGCCCGCCGAGGGAAGCCTACGAGCAGTACTTC. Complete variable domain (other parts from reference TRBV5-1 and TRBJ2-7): KAGVTQTPRYLIKTRGQQVTLSCSPISGHRSVSWYQQTPGQGLQFLFEYFSETQRNKGNFPGRFSGRQFSNSRSEMNVSTLELGDSALYLCASSPPREAYEQYFGPGTRLTVT.

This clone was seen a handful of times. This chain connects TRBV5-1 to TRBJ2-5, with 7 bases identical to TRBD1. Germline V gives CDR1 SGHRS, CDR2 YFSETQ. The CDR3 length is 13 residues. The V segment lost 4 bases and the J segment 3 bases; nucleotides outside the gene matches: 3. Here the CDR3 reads CASSPGTEETQYF. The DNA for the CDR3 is TGCGCCAGCAGCCCGGGGACAGAAGAGACCCAGTACTTC.

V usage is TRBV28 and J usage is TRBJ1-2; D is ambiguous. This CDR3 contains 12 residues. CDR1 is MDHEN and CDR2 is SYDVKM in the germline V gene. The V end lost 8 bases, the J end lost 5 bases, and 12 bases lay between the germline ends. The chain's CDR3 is CASGGISYGYTF. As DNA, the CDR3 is TGTGCCAGCGGAGGAATTTCTTATGGCTACACCTTC.

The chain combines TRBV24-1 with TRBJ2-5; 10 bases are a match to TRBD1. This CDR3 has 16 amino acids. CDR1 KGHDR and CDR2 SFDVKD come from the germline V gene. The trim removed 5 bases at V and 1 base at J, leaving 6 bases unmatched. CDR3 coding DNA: TGTGCCACCAGTGTGGGGGACAGGGGAGGCCAAGAGACCCAGTACTTC. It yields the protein CATSVGDRGGQETQYF.

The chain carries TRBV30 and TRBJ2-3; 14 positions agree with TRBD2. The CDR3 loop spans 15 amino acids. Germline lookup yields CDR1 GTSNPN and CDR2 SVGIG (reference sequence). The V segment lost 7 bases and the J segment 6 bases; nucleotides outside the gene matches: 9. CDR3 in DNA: TGTGCCTCAAGACTAGCGGGAGGGCCTGGGGATACGCAGTATTTT. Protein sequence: CASRLAGGPGDTQYF.

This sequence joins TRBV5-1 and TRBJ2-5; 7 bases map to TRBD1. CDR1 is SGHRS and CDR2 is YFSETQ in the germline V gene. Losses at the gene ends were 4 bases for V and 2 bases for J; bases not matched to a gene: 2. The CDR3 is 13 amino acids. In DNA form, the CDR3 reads TGCGCCAGCAGCCCGGGACAGCAAGAGACCCAGTACTTC. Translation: CASSPGQQETQYF.

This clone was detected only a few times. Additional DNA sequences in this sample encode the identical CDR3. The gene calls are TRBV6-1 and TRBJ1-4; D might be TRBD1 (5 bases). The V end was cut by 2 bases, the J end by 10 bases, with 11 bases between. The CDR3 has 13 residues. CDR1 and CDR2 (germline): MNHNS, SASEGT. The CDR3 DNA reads TGTGCCAGCAGTGAAAGGCAGGGCGGAAAACTGTTTTTT. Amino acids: CASSERQGGKLFF.

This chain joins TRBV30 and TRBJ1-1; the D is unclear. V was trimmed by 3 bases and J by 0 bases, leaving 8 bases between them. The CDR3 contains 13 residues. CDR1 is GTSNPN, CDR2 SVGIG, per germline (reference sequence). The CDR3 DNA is TGTGCCTGGAGCCTGACACTGAACACTGAAGCTTTCTTT. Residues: CAWSLTLNTEAFF.

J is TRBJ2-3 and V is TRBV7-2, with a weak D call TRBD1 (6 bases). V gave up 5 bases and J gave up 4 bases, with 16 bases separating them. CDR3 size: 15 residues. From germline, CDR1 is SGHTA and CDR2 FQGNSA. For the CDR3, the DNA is TGTGCCAGCAGCCCCTGGGCGACAGGCCCAGATACGCAGTATTTT. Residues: CASSPWATGPDTQYF.

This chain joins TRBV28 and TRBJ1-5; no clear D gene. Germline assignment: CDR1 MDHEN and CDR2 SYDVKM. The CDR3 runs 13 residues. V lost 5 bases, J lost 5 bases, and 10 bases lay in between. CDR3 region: CASSPGSDQPQHF. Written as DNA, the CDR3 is TGTGCCAGCAGTCCCGGAAGCGATCAGCCCCAGCATTTT.

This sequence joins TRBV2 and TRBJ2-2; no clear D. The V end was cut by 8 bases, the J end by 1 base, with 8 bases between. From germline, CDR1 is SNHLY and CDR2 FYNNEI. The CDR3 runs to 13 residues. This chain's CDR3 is CASQRENTGELFF. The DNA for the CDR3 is TGTGCCAGCCAGCGTGAGAACACCGGGGAGCTGTTTTTT.

The CDR3 loop is CASSLGRGAFF. The CDR3 region has the DNA TGTGCCAGCAGTTTAGGCAGGGGAGCTTTCTTT. The J gene is TRBJ1-1, the V gene TRBV28; D might be TRBD1 (6 bases). The CDR3 covers 11 residues. The germline CDR1 and CDR2 sequences are MDHEN and SYDVKM. V shed 2 bases and J shed 10 bases, with 8 bases lying between them.

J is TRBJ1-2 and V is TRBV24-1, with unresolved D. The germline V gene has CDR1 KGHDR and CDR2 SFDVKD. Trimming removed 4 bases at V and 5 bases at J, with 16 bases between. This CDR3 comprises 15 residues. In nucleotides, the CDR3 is TGTGCCACCAGTGAACCCGGGTCCTCGTTTTATGGCTACACCTTC. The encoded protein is CATSEPGSSFYGYTF.

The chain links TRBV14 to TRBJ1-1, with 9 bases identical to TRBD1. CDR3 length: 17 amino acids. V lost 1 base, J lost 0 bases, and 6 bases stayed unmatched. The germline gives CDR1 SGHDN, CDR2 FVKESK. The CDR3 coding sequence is TGTGCCAGCAGCCAAGTTCCGGACAGGGGACTGAACACTGAAGCTTTCTTT. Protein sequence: CASSQVPDRGLNTEAFF.

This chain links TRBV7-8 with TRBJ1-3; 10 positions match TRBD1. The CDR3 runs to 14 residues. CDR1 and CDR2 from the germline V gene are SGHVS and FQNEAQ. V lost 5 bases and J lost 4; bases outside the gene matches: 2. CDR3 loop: CASSRQGAGNTIYF. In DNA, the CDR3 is TGTGCCAGCAGCAGACAGGGGGCGGGAAACACCATATATTTT.

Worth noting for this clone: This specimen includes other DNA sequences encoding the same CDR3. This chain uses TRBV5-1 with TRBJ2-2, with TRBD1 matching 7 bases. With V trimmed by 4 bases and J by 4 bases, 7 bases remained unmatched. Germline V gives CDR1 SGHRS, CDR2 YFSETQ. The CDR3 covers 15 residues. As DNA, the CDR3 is TGCGCCAGCAGCGAGACAGGGCCGGGCACCGGGGAGCTGTTTTTT. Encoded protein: CASSETGPGTGELFF.

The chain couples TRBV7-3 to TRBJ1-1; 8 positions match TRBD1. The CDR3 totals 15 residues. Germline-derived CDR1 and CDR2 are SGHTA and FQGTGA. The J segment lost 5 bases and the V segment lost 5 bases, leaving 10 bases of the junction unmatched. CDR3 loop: CASSKTGAPHTEAFF. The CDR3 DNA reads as TGTGCCAGCAGCAAGACAGGGGCCCCGCATACTGAAGCTTTCTTT.

The CDR3 spells CASSWGGQSSGNTIYF. CDR3 in DNA: TGTGCCAGCAGCTGGGGCGGACAGAGCTCTGGAAACACCATATATTTT. This chain connects TRBV11-3 to TRBJ1-3, with D maybe TRBD1 (6 bases). In germline, CDR1 is SGHNT, CDR2 YENEEA. Trimming left V 4 bases short and J 0 bases short, with 13 bases between. This CDR3 has 16 residues.

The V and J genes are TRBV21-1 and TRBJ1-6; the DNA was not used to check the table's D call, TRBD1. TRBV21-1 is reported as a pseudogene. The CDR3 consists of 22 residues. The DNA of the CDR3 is TGTGCCAGCAGCAAAGAATCGGGGGAACAGGGGGTTTCCAGCTCCTATAATTCACCCCTCCACTTT. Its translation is CASSKESGEQGVSSSYNSPLHF.

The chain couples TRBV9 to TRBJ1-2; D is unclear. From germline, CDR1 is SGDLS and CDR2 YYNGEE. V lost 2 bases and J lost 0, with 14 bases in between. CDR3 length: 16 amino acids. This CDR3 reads CASSVSLDLSNYGYTF. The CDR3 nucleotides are TGTGCCAGCAGCGTTAGTCTGGACTTATCTAACTATGGCTACACCTTC.

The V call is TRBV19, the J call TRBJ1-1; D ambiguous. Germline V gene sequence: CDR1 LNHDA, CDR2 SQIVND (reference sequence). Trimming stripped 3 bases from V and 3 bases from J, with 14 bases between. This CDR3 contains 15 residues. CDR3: CASSIVGSRDTEAFF. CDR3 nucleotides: TGTGCCAGTAGTATTGTAGGGAGTCGGGACACTGAAGCTTTCTTT.

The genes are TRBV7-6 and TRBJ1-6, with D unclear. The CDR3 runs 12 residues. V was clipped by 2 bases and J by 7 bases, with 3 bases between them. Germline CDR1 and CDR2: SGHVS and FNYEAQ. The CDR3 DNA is TGTGCCAGCAGCTTACCGAATTCACCCCTCCACTTT. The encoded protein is CASSLPNSPLHF.